The rows below give T cell receptor beta chains drawn from one sample of a study of breast tumors, draining lymph nodes, adjacent tissues. One entry per CDR3 protein results from TCRdb running MiXCR on the multiplex PCR reads. The repertoire holds about 170,000 distinct CDR3 sequences, 33% seen once, with around 3.5% in the top ten. Sequencing input: axillary lymph node tissue. The receptors shown here come from a female donor with breast cancer. Some clones in this sample may be carry-over from other donors' samples. Both conserved end residues are part of each CDR3. Clone sizes are given selectively: once, few, many, or a class where the clone is expanded.

TRBJ1-5 | - | TRBV10-3 | CAMVTGPGQSSNQPQHF
TRBJ1-6 | many | TRBV2 | CASSEGQLEQALHF
TRBJ1-6 | - | TRBV15 | CASSYKPQGESSYSSPLHF
TRBJ1-4 | many | TRBV4-2 | CASRGTGTGEKLFF
TRBJ1-4 | many | TRBV30 | CAHQEKGGPNEKLFF
TRBJ1-1 | - | TRBV7-2 | CASSSDIRGVNTEAFF
TRBJ2-5 | many | TRBV3-1 | CASSDPGLEETQYF
TRBJ1-2 | many | TRBV29-1 | CSVASAASNYGYTF
TRBJ1-4 | - | TRBV12-3/TRBV12-4 | CASSLRALPGLFF
TRBJ1-5 | - | TRBV10-3 | CATGDRGYSNQPQHF
TRBJ2-3 | - | TRBV18 | CASSPRSGGGAREDTQYF
TRBJ2-3 | many | TRBV7-3 | CASSLMGGTDTQYF
TRBJ2-7 | many | TRBV2 | CASTDQGTYEQYF
TRBJ2-1 | many | TRBV7-9 | CASSFESSYNEQFF
TRBJ1-2 | - | TRBV20-1 | CSASPPQLGAYGCTF
TRBJ2-7 | many | TRBV18 | CASSPGAGATYEQYF
TRBJ2-1 | many | TRBV7-8 | CATTRDRTLDEQFF
TRBJ2-1 | many | TRBV7-6 | CASSLKLQLRYEQFF
TRBJ1-5 | many | TRBV19 | CASSLIGPGQPQHF
TRBJ2-2 | - | TRBV24-1 | CAASKRDINTGELFF
TRBJ1-3 | - | TRBV3-1 | CASSQGPGVRDTIYF
TRBJ1-6 | - | TRBV2 | CASSKTGTGDSPLHF
TRBJ2-7 | few | TRBV28 | CASSSPTGLAGGSSEQYF
TRBJ1-2 | many | TRBV6-5 | CASRRTVTANYGYTF
TRBJ1-1 | few | TRBV19 | CASSIWGQAFF
TRBJ1-2 | many | TRBV5-1 | CASSFAQQNYGYTF
TRBJ1-2 | many | TRBV4-2 | CASTEVGANYGYTF
TRBJ2-6 | many | TRBV29-1 | CSVESGERANVLTF
TRBJ2-3 | many | TRBV9 | CASSYTTDTQYF
TRBJ2-1 | many | TRBV6-2/TRBV6-3 | CASRSGGAPNEQFF
TRBJ1-3 | many | TRBV5-1 | CASSLAGNGNTIYF
TRBJ1-2 | many | TRBV7-9 | CASSLAQGSGYTF
TRBJ2-3 | many | TRBV19 | CASSPTSGGTDTQYF
TRBJ2-2 | many | TRBV4-1 | CASSHSHTGELFF
TRBJ2-3 | few | TRBV6-1 | CASRWGGTSTDTQYF
TRBJ1-6 | many | TRBV4-2 | CASSQVNSPLHF
TRBJ1-4 | - | TRBV6-9 | CASEPAGCQATNEKLFF
TRBJ2-2 | once | TRBV10-3 | CAISPLAGAGELFF
TRBJ1-6 | - | TRBV20-1 | CSAVRTHNSPLHF
TRBJ2-7 | many | TRBV6-1 | CASKADLYEQYF
TRBJ1-5 | many | TRBV6-2/TRBV6-3 | CASSPGGLLGDQPQHF
TRBJ2-7 | many | TRBV11-2 | CASSLGTGNYEQYF
TRBJ2-6 | many | TRBV5-1 | CASSLRFLDRRLAGANVLTF
TRBJ2-3 | many | TRBV6-1 | CASSDILDRGSTDTQYF